A selection of T cell receptor beta chains follows, all from one sample in a study of T cells in localized non-small cell lung cancer. The repertoire was sequenced with immunoSEQ multiplex PCR; TCRdb's copy has only in-frame clones and lacks some. Seen here are some 1,300 clones, around 18% observed once, and the top ten hold around 30%. Material: normal lung tissue next to the tumor, obtained before any cancer treatment. Receptors originate from a male donor older than 55 with stage I lung adenocarcinoma. CDR3s include the opening cysteine and the closing phenylalanine or tryptophan. The D gene is left open where the match is weak. A clone size is listed for some rows: how often the clone was seen (once, few, many), or a class if it is expanded.

once	TRBV29-1	.	TRBJ1-6	CSVAEGDSPLHF	TGCAGCGTAGCCGAGGGTGATTCACCCCTCCACTTT
.	TRBV28	.	TRBJ1-4	CASSLSRGEKLFF	TGTGCCAGCAGTTTATCCCGGGGGGAAAAACTGTTTTTT
.	TRBV5-1	TRBD1	TRBJ2-7	CASSSGTGGFEQYF	TGCGCCAGCAGCTCCGGGACAGGGGGATTCGAGCAGTACTTC
few	TRBV11-3	.	TRBJ2-6	CASSLSPTGANVLTF	TGTGCCAGCAGCTTGAGCCCCACTGGGGCCAACGTCCTGACTTTC
.	TRBV18	.	TRBJ2-2	CASSPRSGTGELFF	TGTGCCAGCTCACCAAGGTCAGGGACCGGGGAGCTGTTTTTT
.	TRBV6-7	TRBD1	TRBJ1-6	CAISEGDRWWF	TGTGCCATCAGTGAGGGGGACAGGTGGTGGTTT
few	TRBV14	TRBD1	TRBJ1-2	CASSPGTVYGYTF	TGTGCCAGCAGCCCTGGGACAGTCTATGGCTACACCTTC
few	TRBV6-8	.	TRBJ2-7	CASSEGPNIYEQYF	TGTGCCAGCAGTGAGGGCCCTAACATTTACGAGCAGTACTTC
few	TRBV19	.	TRBJ1-4	CASSKRQTNEKLFF	TGTGCCAGTAGTAAAAGACAGACTAATGAAAAACTGTTTTTT
medium-sized	TRBV29-1	.	TRBJ1-2	CSVVGSPNYGYTF	TGCAGCGTTGTAGGCAGTCCTAACTATGGCTACACCTTC
medium-sized	TRBV28	.	TRBJ1-1	CASSQGSVGNTEAFF	TGTGCCAGCAGTCAAGGGTCCGTAGGGAACACTGAAGCTTTCTTT
medium-sized	TRBV30	.	TRBJ1-1	CAWSVQGGGRDTEAFF	TGTGCCTGGAGTGTACAAGGGGGGGGCAGGGACACTGAAGCTTTCTTT
few	TRBV6-8	.	TRBJ2-7	CASRGFIGETSHEQYF	TGTGCCAGCAGGGGATTCATTGGCGAAACATCCCACGAGCAGTACTTC
.	TRBV9	.	TRBJ1-6	CASVPGPAWSPLHF	TGTGCCAGCGTACCGGGACCGGCCTGGTCACCCCTCCACTTT
.	TRBV6-8	.	TRBJ1-1	CASSSRSSEAFF	TGTGCCAGCAGTTCGCGTTCGTCTGAAGCTTTCTTT
.	TRBV6-8	.	TRBJ1-6	CASTSRNSYNSPLHF	TGTGCCAGCACCTCCCGGAACTCCTATAATTCACCCCTCCACTTT
few	TRBV4-3	.	TRBJ1-3	CASSQDGFGEHLDPTSGNTIYF	TGCGCCAGCAGCCAAGATGGTTTTGGGGAACACCTCGACCCCACCTCTGGAAACACCATATATTTT
.	TRBV23-1	.	TRBJ1-4	CASSLEQNEKLFF	TGCGCCAGCAGCTTGGAACAGAATGAAAAACTGTTTTTT
few	TRBV11-3	.	TRBJ2-2	CASSRLGSTGELFF	TGTGCCAGCAGCCGTCTTGGCTCAACCGGGGAGCTGTTTTTT
medium-sized	TRBV9	.	TRBJ1-4	CASSGPGATNEKLFF	TGTGCCAGCAGCGGACCGGGGGCAACTAATGAAAAACTGTTTTTT
.	TRBV19	TRBD2	TRBJ2-5	CASSGGGGQETQYF	TGTGCCAGTAGCGGCGGGGGAGGGCAAGAGACCCAGTACTTC
.	TRBV28	TRBD2	TRBJ2-1	CASSSPAGGPKQFF	TGTGCCAGCAGTTCACCAGCGGGGGGGCCGAAGCAGTTCTTC
few	TRBV14	.	TRBJ2-6	CASSQVGTITQNVLTF	TGTGCCAGCAGCCAAGTGGGGACAATAACCCAGAACGTCCTGACTTTC
.	TRBV11-3	.	TRBJ1-1	CASNEDRMNTEAFF	TGTGCCAGCAACGAAGACAGGATGAACACTGAAGCTTTCTTT
few	TRBV5-1	TRBD2	TRBJ2-3	CASSSTSGSTDTQYF	TGCGCCAGCAGCTCGACTAGCGGGAGCACAGATACGCAGTATTTT
few	TRBV23-1	.	TRBJ1-6	CASSQVRQDNSPLHF	TGCGCCAGCAGCCAAGTACGTCAGGATAATTCACCCCTCCACTTT
.	TRBV19	.	TRBJ2-3	CASSPGGGSFTDTQYF	TGTGCCAGTAGCCCCGGAGGAGGGTCCTTCACAGATACGCAGTATTTT
.	TRBV11-3	.	TRBJ1-4	CASSLGQGDEKLFF	TGTGCCAGCAGCTTAGGGCAGGGCGATGAAAAACTGTTTTTT
few	TRBV9	.	TRBJ2-3	CASSHRDSTDTQYF	TGTGCCAGCAGCCACCGGGACAGCACAGATACGCAGTATTTT
.	TRBV6-8	.	TRBJ1-6	CAINQFPGDNSPLHF	TGTGCCATCAATCAGTTTCCCGGGGATAATTCACCCCTCCACTTT
few	TRBV6-8	.	TRBJ2-3	CASSPSTDTQYF	TGTGCCAGCAGTCCAAGCACAGATACGCAGTATTTT
.	TRBV5-1	.	TRBJ2-7	CASSLGGGESYEQYF	TGCGCCAGCAGCTTGGGGGGCGGGGAGTCCTACGAGCAGTACTTC
few	TRBV19	TRBD2	TRBJ2-3	CASSIGDFGGGAGADTQYF	TGTGCCAGTAGTATAGGGGACTTCGGCGGGGGGGCCGGTGCAGATACGCAGTATTTT
large	TRBV18	TRBD1	TRBJ1-6	CASSPGQGGNSPLHF	TGTGCCAGCTCACCAGGACAGGGGGGGAATTCACCCCTCCACTTT
few	TRBV7-2	.	TRBJ2-1	CASSSTRGNEQFF	TGTGCCAGCAGCTCAACTCGGGGCAATGAGCAGTTCTTC
few	TRBV6-8	TRBD2	TRBJ2-7	CASSDTGGSLSYEQYF	TGTGCCAGCAGTGACACCGGGGGGTCCCTCAGTTACGAGCAGTACTTC
few	TRBV11-3	TRBD1	TRBJ1-1	CASSWGTGGTEAFF	TGTGCCAGCAGCTGGGGTACAGGGGGCACTGAAGCTTTCTTT
.	TRBV11-3	.	TRBJ1-1	CASSLDLEAPGSKNTEAFF	TGTGCCAGCAGCTTAGATCTCGAAGCTCCCGGCAGCAAGAACACTGAAGCTTTCTTT
.	TRBV11-3	.	TRBJ1-3	CASSQDFPSSGNTIYF	TGTGCCAGCAGCCAGGACTTCCCCTCCTCTGGAAACACCATATATTTT
few	TRBV28	.	TRBJ1-5	CASTGGGHTLSNQPQHF	TGTGCCAGCACAGGAGGGGGACACACACTTAGCAATCAGCCCCAGCATTTT
few	TRBV6-8	TRBD1	TRBJ2-7	CASSYQGGERAEQYF	TGTGCCAGCAGTTATCAAGGGGGCGAAAGAGCCGAGCAGTACTTC
medium-sized	TRBV9	TRBD1	TRBJ1-1	CASTAGTGDTEAFF	TGTGCCAGCACCGCAGGAACAGGGGACACTGAAGCTTTCTTT